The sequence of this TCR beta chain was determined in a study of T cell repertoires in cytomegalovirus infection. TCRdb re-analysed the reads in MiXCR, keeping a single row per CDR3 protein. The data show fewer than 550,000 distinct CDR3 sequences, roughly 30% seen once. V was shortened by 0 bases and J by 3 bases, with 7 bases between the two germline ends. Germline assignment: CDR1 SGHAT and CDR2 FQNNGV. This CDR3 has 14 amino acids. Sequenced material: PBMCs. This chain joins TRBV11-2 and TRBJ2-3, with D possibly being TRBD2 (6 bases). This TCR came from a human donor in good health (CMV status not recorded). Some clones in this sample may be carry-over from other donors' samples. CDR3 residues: CASSLEGGTDTQYF. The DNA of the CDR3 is TGTGCCAGCAGCTTAGAGGGGGGTACAGATACGCAGTATTTT.